These 26 T cell receptor beta chains share one sample of origin, sequenced in a study of blood T cell repertoires in COVID-19. Repertoires were generated with immunoSEQ multiplex PCR, while TCRdb's copy carries only in-frame clones and drops some. The table records around 220,000 clones, roughly 88% of them present only once. Sequencing was carried out using peripheral blood. The receptors were sampled from a woman aged 40-49 years who had recovered from COVID-19.

The chain couples TRBV6-2 or TRBV6-3 to TRBJ1-5; D gene unclear. V lost 0 bases, J lost 2 bases, and 20 bases lay in between. Germline values: CDR1 MNHEY, CDR2 SVGEGT. The CDR3 loop spans 19 amino acids. CDR3: CASSYSGGFRTHGNQPQHF. The CDR3 coding sequence is TGTGCCAGCAGTTACTCCGGCGGGTTCAGGACGCATGGCAATCAGCCCCAGCATTTT.

This chain connects TRBV7-2 to TRBJ1-2; a possible D gene is TRBD1 (5 bases). The CDR3 extends over 15 amino acids. Germline V gene lookup returns CDR1 SGHTA and CDR2 FQGNSA. V was pared by 6 bases and J by 5 bases, with 19 bases between. The CDR3: CASSQQGNYPYGYTF. In DNA, the CDR3 is TGTGCCAGCAGTCAGCAGGGTAACTACCCTTATGGCTACACCTTC.

This rearrangement joins TRBV11-1 to TRBJ2-7; 7 positions match TRBD1. Germline loops: CDR1 SGHAT, CDR2 FQDESV (reference sequence). V gave up 5 bases and J gave up 2 bases; unmatched junction bases: 6. This CDR3 is 14 amino acids long. CDR3 sequence reads: CASSHLQGTYEQYF. In DNA, the CDR3 is TGTGCCAGCAGCCACTTACAGGGGACCTACGAGCAGTACTTC.

CDR3 sequence reads: CASRGSSGANVLTF. The CDR3 nucleotides read TGTGCCAGTCGGGGATCCTCTGGGGCCAACGTCCTGACTTTC. This chain joins TRBV19 and TRBJ2-6, with TRBD2 as a possible D gene (5 bases). The germline gives CDR1 LNHDA, CDR2 SQIVND (reference sequence). The CDR3 length is 14 residues. V shed 8 bases and J shed 0 bases, with 8 bases lying between them.

The genes are TRBV19 and TRBJ2-2, with D perhaps matching TRBD2 (6 bases). V lost 7 bases and J 1 base, leaving 25 bases between the germline ends. This CDR3 is 19 amino acids long. Germline CDR1 and CDR2: LNHDA and SQIVND (reference sequence). The CDR3 nucleotides are TGTGCCAGTATACGCTATGCTAGCGAGAGACCACTGAACACCGGGGAGCTGTTTTTT. This sequence encodes CASIRYASERPLNTGELFF.

The gene calls are TRBV3-1 (or the pseudogene TRBV3-2) and TRBJ2-7; no clear D gene. Trimming took off 0 bases at V and 1 base at J, with 10 bases between the two ends. The CDR3 runs 15 residues. Germline CDR1 is LGHDT and CDR2 is YNNKEL (reference sequence). DNA of the CDR3: TGTGCCAGCAGCCAAGATGCGACAAATTCCTACGAGCAGTACTTC. This sequence encodes CASSQDATNSYEQYF.

V usage is TRBV4-2 and J usage is TRBJ2-1; TRBD1 agrees at 8 bases. Germline V gene sequence: CDR1 LGHNA, CDR2 YNFKEQ. There are 13 residues in the CDR3. V gave up 6 bases and J gave up 7 bases; unmatched junction bases: 5. CDR3 nucleotide sequence: TGTGCCAGCAGGAGACAGGGGAGAAATGAGCAGTTCTTC. Translated, it gives CASRRQGRNEQFF.

The V gene is TRBV18, the J gene TRBJ1-6; tentatively, D is TRBD1 (6 bases). Germline CDR1 reads KGHSH; CDR2 reads LQKENI. V lost 2 bases and J 7 bases, leaving 9 bases between the germline ends. The CDR3 extends over 14 amino acids. The CDR3 reads CASSPDRSNSPLHF. For the CDR3, the DNA is TGTGCCAGCTCACCAGACAGGTCGAATTCACCCCTCCACTTT.

As DNA, the CDR3 is TGTGCCACCAGCAGAGAGGGACAGCCATACAATGAGCAGTTCTTC. Its protein is CATSREGQPYNEQFF. The chain uses TRBV15 and TRBJ2-1; 7 nucleotides agree with TRBD1. The CDR3 spans 15 residues. The ends lost 0 bases at V and 4 bases at J; junction bases unmatched: 3. CDR1 and CDR2 (germline): LNHNV, YYDKDF (reference sequence).

Comment on this clone: One end of the junction fails to match germline, which may point to a read error. Additional DNA sequences in this sample encode the identical CDR3. The rearrangement links TRBV18 to TRBJ2-7; 9 bases agree with TRBD2. Germline assignment: CDR1 KGHSH and CDR2 LQKENI. This CDR3 is built from 15 residues. The CDR3 loop reads CASSPPGLAGYEQYF. Here the CDR3 DNA reads TGTGCCAGTTCACCTCCGGGACTAGCAGGGTACGAGCAGTACTTC. Together with reference TRBV18 and TRBJ2-7, the CDR3 gives the full variable domain: NAGVMQNPRHLVRRRGQEARLRCSPMKGHSHVYWYRQLPEEGLKFMVYLQKENIIDESGMPKERFSAEFPKEGPSILRIQQVVRGDSAAYFCASSPPGLAGYEQYFGPGTRLTVT.

The chain couples TRBV14 to TRBJ2-5; D remains unclear. This CDR3 spans 16 amino acids. V lost 4 bases and J 4 bases, leaving 19 bases between the germline ends. Germline lookup yields CDR1 SGHDN and CDR2 FVKESK. In DNA form, the CDR3 reads TGTGCCAGCAGCCCCATTCTTGGGCAGGCACGAGAGACCCAGTACTTC. The encoded protein is CASSPILGQARETQYF.

The chain combines TRBV4-3 with TRBJ2-2, with D hard to call. Trimming left V 2 bases short and J 1 base short, with 14 bases between. Germline V gives CDR1 LGHNA, CDR2 YSLEER. The CDR3 consists of 17 residues. The CDR3 here is CASSQFSFAGNTGELFF. CDR3 bases: TGCGCCAGCAGCCAATTTTCCTTCGCAGGGAACACCGGGGAGCTGTTTTTT.

The chain couples TRBV19 to TRBJ1-1; D perhaps matches TRBD1 (6 bases). The germline V gene has CDR1 LNHDA and CDR2 SQIVND (reference sequence). With 9 bases removed from V and 5 bases from J, the gap between germline ends came to 16 bases. This CDR3 region has 13 residues. The CDR3 DNA sequence: TGTGCCAGCGCGCTATCAGGGGTTACTGAAGCTTTCTTT. Its translation: CASALSGVTEAFF.

The chain uses TRBV29-1 and TRBJ2-3, with 11 bases matching TRBD2. From germline, CDR1 is SQVTM and CDR2 ANQGSEA. The CDR3 runs 15 residues. V shed 6 bases, J shed 4 bases, and the junction held 9 bases outside the gene matches. CDR3 in amino acids: CSVHGLAGGADTQYF. The CDR3 DNA follows: TGCAGCGTCCATGGGCTAGCGGGAGGAGCAGATACGCAGTATTTT.

This clone was seen only once. J is TRBJ1-2 and V is TRBV7-6, with 7 bases lining up with TRBD1. V lost 5 bases to trimming and J lost 7 bases; unmatched junction nucleotides: 7. Germline-derived CDR1 and CDR2 are SGHVS and FNYEAQ. The CDR3 sequence is 13 residues long. In DNA form, the CDR3 reads TGTGCCAGCAGCGCTCGACAGGGCTCTGGCTACACCTTC. Translated: CASSARQGSGYTF. Looking up the rest from reference TRBV7-6 and TRBJ1-2 gives the full variable domain: GAGVSQSPRYKVTKRGQDVALRCDPISGHVSLYWYRQALGQGPEFLTYFNYEAQQDKSGLPNDRFSAERPEGSISTLTIQRTEQRDSAMYRCASSARQGSGYTFGSGTRLTVV.

V usage is TRBV3-1 (or the pseudogene TRBV3-2) and J usage is TRBJ1-3; 7 positions agree with TRBD1. CDR1 and CDR2 from the germline V gene are LGHDT and YNNKEL (reference sequence). Trimming at V came to 1 base and at J to 8 bases, leaving 8 bases not matched to a gene. The CDR3 is 15 amino acids. The CDR3 region has the DNA TGTGCCAGCAGCCAAGCCCTTAGCAGGGGGGACACCATATATTTT. It codes for CASSQALSRGDTIYF.

The chain recombines TRBV29-1 with TRBJ2-3; 13 bases align to TRBD2. This CDR3 is 17 amino acids long. The germline CDR1 and CDR2 sequences are SQVTM and ANQGSEA. The J segment lost 3 bases and the V segment lost 0 bases, leaving 6 bases of the junction unmatched. The CDR3 spells CSVEDPWTSGSTDTQYF. In nucleotides, the CDR3 is TGCAGCGTTGAAGATCCTTGGACTAGCGGGAGTACAGATACGCAGTATTTT.

The CDR3 DNA sequence: TGTGCCAGCAGCGACCAGGGGCTGGGCAATTCACCCCTCCACTTT. Its translation is CASSDQGLGNSPLHF. J is TRBJ1-6 and V is TRBV11-1, with TRBD1 as a possible D gene (6 bases). Germline CDR1 SGHAT, CDR2 FQDESV (reference sequence). V was clipped by 5 bases and J by 7 bases, with 15 bases between them. The CDR3 is 15 amino acids.

This chain uses TRBV12-3 or TRBV12-4 with TRBJ1-3; D not certain. Trimming pared 4 bases from V and 2 bases from J, leaving 3 bases between. The CDR3 consists of 12 residues. CDR3 sequence reads: CASSSAGNTIYF. The CDR3 DNA sequence: TGTGCCAGCAGTTCAGCTGGAAACACCATATATTTT.

The rearrangement uses TRBV14 and TRBJ2-2, with 7 bases matching TRBD1. V shed 4 bases and J 2 bases; nucleotides not matched to a gene: 7. CDR3 length: 16 amino acids. Germline V CDR1 and CDR2: SGHDN, FVKESK. In nucleotides, the CDR3 is TGTGCCAGCAGCCGACTGACAGGGATAAACACCGGGGAGCTGTTTTTT. Translation gives CASSRLTGINTGELFF.

The rearrangement uses TRBV19 and TRBJ1-2, with TRBD1 as a possible D gene (6 bases). V lost 6 bases, J lost 0 bases, and 11 bases lay in between. CDR1 is LNHDA and CDR2 is SQIVND in the germline V gene (reference sequence). The length of the CDR3 is 14 residues. In nucleotides, the CDR3 is TGTGCCAGTAGACCCAGGGGAACTAACTATGGCTACACCTTC. Amino acid sequence: CASRPRGTNYGYTF.

This chain uses TRBV4-3 with TRBJ2-1; tentative D call: TRBD2 (6 bases). The V end lost 0 bases, the J end lost 2 bases, and 17 bases lay between the germline ends. The CDR3 sequence is 18 residues long. Germline V lookup: CDR1 LGHNA, CDR2 YSLEER. CDR3 protein: CASSQDGGALATYNEQFF. The CDR3 DNA reads TGCGCCAGCAGCCAAGATGGAGGAGCACTAGCTACCTACAATGAGCAGTTCTTC.

The J gene is TRBJ1-2, the V gene TRBV15; D possibly corresponds to TRBD1 (6 bases). The CDR3 totals 18 residues. Trimming removed 0 bases from V and 5 bases from J, with 22 bases in between. Germline V gives CDR1 LNHNV, CDR2 YYDKDF (reference sequence). CDR3 nucleotide sequence: TGTGCCACCAGCAGAGATTTGGCAGGGGAGACTATTTTTTATGGCTACACCTTC. Translation gives CATSRDLAGETIFYGYTF.

The rearrangement joins TRBV5-1 to TRBJ1-3; D not certain. The CDR3 spans 16 residues. V was pared by 0 bases and J by 3 bases, with 13 bases between. The V gene's germline CDR1 is SGHRS and CDR2 YFSETQ. CDR3: CASSLETGGSGNTIYF. In DNA, the CDR3 is TGCGCCAGCAGCTTGGAAACCGGAGGAAGTGGAAACACCATATATTTT.

This chain links TRBV6-5 with TRBJ1-2; 7 nucleotides line up with TRBD1. Germline CDR1 and CDR2: MNHEY and SVGAGI. The CDR3 spans 15 residues. Losses at the gene ends were 2 bases for V and 5 bases for J; bases not matched to a gene: 8. The CDR3 loop is CASSYAARGNYGYTF. CDR3 bases: TGTGCCAGCAGTTACGCTGCCAGGGGGAATTATGGCTACACCTTC.

The chain combines TRBV19 with TRBJ1-2; D might be TRBD1 (6 bases). Germline CDR1 is LNHDA and CDR2 is SQIVND (reference sequence). This CDR3 spans 13 amino acids. Trimming shortened V by 8 bases and J by 4 bases, and 14 bases separated the two germline ends. The CDR3 protein is CASAKGGIYGYTF. CDR3 nucleotide sequence: TGTGCCAGTGCTAAGGGGGGGATCTATGGCTACACCTTC.